The 23 T cell receptor beta chains reported below all come from one sample, sequenced in a study of blood T cell repertoires in COVID-19. Profiling relied on immunoSEQ multiplex PCR, and the TCRdb table lists in-frame clones only, not all of them. This sample yields around 310,000 clones, of which approximately 89% are seen a single time; roughly a tenth belongs to the top ten. Sequencing was carried out using PBMCs or T cells enriched from blood (not recorded which). All receptors derive from a woman aged 30 to 39 who had recovered from COVID-19.

Worth noting for this clone: Distinct nucleotide sequences in the sample also encode this CDR3. The V call is TRBV18, the J call TRBJ1-1; tentative D call: TRBD1 (5 bases). This CDR3 spans 13 amino acids. V lost 3 bases and J 1 base, leaving 6 bases between the germline ends. Germline-derived CDR1 and CDR2 are KGHSH and LQKENI. The CDR3 sequence: CASSPTENTEAFF. The CDR3 coding sequence is TGTGCCAGCTCACCGACAGAGAACACTGAAGCTTTCTTT.

The chain combines TRBV5-1 with TRBJ2-7, with D maybe TRBD1 (6 bases). The germline CDR1 and CDR2 sequences are SGHRS and YFSETQ. V was pared by 0 bases and J by 6 bases, with 10 bases between. The CDR3 runs to 13 residues. In DNA, the CDR3 is TGCGCCAGCAGCTTGGGGGACACCCTCGAGCAGTACTTC. It codes for CASSLGDTLEQYF.

The rearrangement joins TRBV10-2 to TRBJ1-1; TRBD1 might be the D (6 bases). Germline V gives CDR1 WSHSY, CDR2 SAAADI. Trimming removed 6 bases at V and 2 bases at J, with 13 bases between. There are 14 residues in the CDR3. The CDR3 is CASSEPGHNTEAFF. The CDR3 nucleotides are TGCGCCAGCAGCGAACCGGGACATAACACTGAAGCTTTCTTT.

This chain links TRBV7-2 with TRBJ2-4; possibly TRBD1 for D (8 bases). The V gene lost 5 bases and the J gene lost 8 bases, with 16 bases spanning the gap. The germline gives CDR1 SGHTA, CDR2 FQGNSA. The CDR3 loop spans 14 amino acids. The CDR3, as DNA: TGTGCCAGCAGCCCCGGACAGGGAGGGGACATTCAGTACTTC. Residues: CASSPGQGGDIQYF.

The sample holds a few counts of this clone. V gene TRBV6-5 combines with J gene TRBJ2-7; 12 nucleotides match TRBD2. V lost 6 bases to trimming and J lost 5 bases; unmatched junction nucleotides: 5. The germline V gene has CDR1 MNHEY and CDR2 SVGAGI. There are 14 residues in the CDR3. CDR3 sequence reads: CASRRLAGVDEQYF. The CDR3 nucleotides are TGTGCCAGCAGACGACTAGCGGGAGTTGACGAGCAGTACTTC.

This chain links TRBV28 with TRBJ2-6; D unresolved. The V gene's germline CDR1 is MDHEN and CDR2 SYDVKM. This CDR3 spans 18 amino acids. V lost 5 bases to trimming and J lost 0 bases, with 17 bases between them. The DNA for the CDR3 is TGTGCCAGCAGTCCCCAGAGACACGCAAGCTCTGGGGCCAACGTCCTGACTTTC. Protein product: CASSPQRHASSGANVLTF.

This clone is a singleton in its sample. The chain has TRBV28 and TRBJ1-1; perhaps TRBD1 as D (5 bases). Trimming took 7 bases from V and 6 from J, leaving 21 bases between them. In germline, CDR1 is MDHEN, CDR2 SYDVKM. The CDR3 sequence is 15 residues long. This CDR3 is CASTLSGEGSPEAFF. DNA of the CDR3: TGTGCCAGCACTCTTTCGGGGGAGGGAAGCCCTGAAGCTTTCTTT.

The V gene is TRBV24-1, the J gene TRBJ1-5, with unresolved D. Germline lookup yields CDR1 KGHDR and CDR2 SFDVKD. V gave up 4 bases and J gave up 3 bases, with 3 bases separating them. This CDR3 comprises 12 residues. Here the CDR3 reads CATSDLNQPQHF. The CDR3, as DNA: TGTGCCACCAGTGACCTCAATCAGCCCCAGCATTTT.

The chain combines TRBV5-1 with TRBJ1-6, with 8 bases fitting TRBD1. J lost 10 bases, V lost 0 bases, and 6 bases had no gene match. Germline lookup yields CDR1 SGHRS and CDR2 YFSETQ. The CDR3 loop spans 15 amino acids. This chain's CDR3 is CASSLVSGGESPLHF. The CDR3 region has the DNA TGCGCCAGCAGCTTGGTTTCAGGGGGCGAATCACCCCTCCACTTT.

The chain combines TRBV5-1 with TRBJ1-4, with 8 bases lining up with TRBD1. J lost 8 bases, V lost 3 bases, and 12 bases had no gene match. Germline values: CDR1 SGHRS, CDR2 YFSETQ. CDR3 length: 16 residues. The chain's CDR3 is CASSWGGTGSGEKLFF. The CDR3 DNA is TGCGCCAGCAGCTGGGGCGGGACAGGTTCAGGAGAAAAACTGTTTTTT.

CDR3 region: CASSQDWQGTYEQYF. The CDR3 DNA reads as TGTGCCAGCAGCCAAGATTGGCAGGGGACCTACGAGCAGTACTTC. The gene calls are TRBV3-1 (or the pseudogene TRBV3-2) and TRBJ2-7, with TRBD1 as a possible D gene (6 bases). The CDR3 length is 15 residues. Per germline, CDR1 LGHDT and CDR2 YNNKEL (reference sequence). V shed 0 bases and J shed 2 bases, with 11 bases lying between them.

The chain couples TRBV18 to TRBJ1-2; 9 bases map to TRBD1. The CDR3 runs 15 residues. V was clipped by 5 bases and J by 7 bases; unmatched bases: 11. Germline values: CDR1 KGHSH, CDR2 LQKENI. CDR3 DNA sequence: TGTGCCAGCTCAGAGCCGCTCGGGACAGGGCCTGGCTACACCTTC. Translated: CASSEPLGTGPGYTF.

The CDR3 here is CASSQRPSQYSNQPQHF. For the CDR3, the DNA is TGCGCCAGCAGCCAACGACCTAGTCAGTATAGCAATCAGCCCCAGCATTTT. V is TRBV4-1 and J is TRBJ1-5; D gene ambiguous. Trimming shortened V by 2 bases and J by 0 bases, and 14 bases separated the two germline ends. The CDR3 sequence is 17 residues long. The germline V gene encodes CDR1 MGHRA and CDR2 YSYEKL.

The chain employs TRBV19 and TRBJ1-1; D possibly corresponds to TRBD1 (6 bases). Germline CDR1 and CDR2: LNHDA and SQIVND (reference sequence). Between the trimmed V and J ends, which lost 5 bases and 3 bases, there was a span of 13 bases. The CDR3 has 14 amino acids. DNA of the CDR3: TGTGCCAGTAGTCTCCTGGACAGATACACTGAAGCTTTCTTT. This sequence encodes CASSLLDRYTEAFF.

The chain is built from TRBV2 and TRBJ1-2; D is perhaps TRBD1 (6 bases). The V gene lost 1 base and the J gene lost 3 bases, with 12 bases spanning the gap. The germline V gene encodes CDR1 SNHLY and CDR2 FYNNEI. The CDR3 runs 15 residues. CDR3 sequence: CASSEVTGTDYGYTF. CDR3 nucleotides: TGTGCCAGCAGTGAAGTCACAGGGACGGACTATGGCTACACCTTC.

The V call is TRBV3-1 (or the pseudogene TRBV3-2), the J call TRBJ1-5, with 10 bases matching TRBD1. V shed 1 base, J shed 7 bases, and the junction held 10 bases outside the gene matches. CDR1 is LGHDT and CDR2 is YNNKEL in the germline V gene (reference sequence). The CDR3 totals 17 residues. The CDR3 region is CASSQGFSLTGGQPQHF. The CDR3 region has the DNA TGTGCCAGCAGCCAAGGCTTTAGTTTGACAGGGGGCCAGCCCCAGCATTTT.

The CDR3 region is CASSPRQGADSPWRAFF. The DNA of the CDR3 is TGTGCCAGTAGTCCCAGACAGGGGGCGGATTCCCCCTGGCGAGCTTTCTTT. This chain uses TRBV19 with TRBJ1-1; 10 bases are a match to TRBD1. Germline V gene lookup returns CDR1 LNHDA and CDR2 SQIVND (reference sequence). This CDR3 has 17 residues. The junction had 19 bases not matched to a gene; V was cut back by 5 bases and J by 10 bases. Full variable domain (outside the CDR3, taken from reference TRBV19 and TRBJ1-1): DGGITQSPKYLFRKEGQNVTLSCEQNLNHDAMYWYRQDPGQGLRLIYYSQIVNDFQKGDIAEGYSVSREKKESFPLTVTSAQKNPTAFYLCASSPRQGADSPWRAFFGQGTRLTVV.

This rearrangement joins TRBV7-9 to TRBJ1-1, with D maybe TRBD1 (6 bases). This CDR3 is built from 15 residues. Germline V gene data show CDR1 as SEHNR and CDR2 as FQNEAQ (reference sequence). V shed 0 bases and J shed 1 base, with 9 bases lying between them. CDR3 DNA sequence: TGTGCCAGCAGCTTAGCTACAGGGTGGAACACTGAAGCTTTCTTT. Protein product: CASSLATGWNTEAFF. The whole variable domain, filled in from reference TRBV7-9 and TRBJ1-1, reads DTGVSQNPRHKITKRGQNVTFRCDPISEHNRLYWYRQTLGQGPEFLTYFQNEAQLEKSRLLSDRFSAERPKGSFSTLEIQRTEQGDSAMYLCASSLATGWNTEAFFGQGTRLTVV.

The rearrangement joins TRBV28 to TRBJ2-7; TRBD1 is a possible D gene (6 bases). Germline V CDR1 and CDR2: MDHEN, SYDVKM. Trimming stripped 6 bases from V and 7 bases from J, with 19 bases between. The CDR3 totals 14 residues. This CDR3 reads CASRNRVLLREQYF. The CDR3 DNA sequence: TGTGCCAGCAGAAACAGGGTTTTACTACGAGAGCAGTACTTC.

This clone appeared once. This sequence joins TRBV5-4 and TRBJ1-2; 8 nucleotides match TRBD1. V lost 0 bases to trimming and J lost 7 bases; unmatched junction nucleotides: 2. The germline V gene encodes CDR1 SGHNT and CDR2 YYREEE (reference sequence). The CDR3 is 13 residues long. The CDR3, as DNA: TGTGCCAGCAGCTTGGGGACAGGGCCTGGCTACACCTTC. Amino acid sequence: CASSLGTGPGYTF. Full variable domain (missing parts from reference TRBV5-4 and TRBJ1-2): ETGVTQSPTHLIKTRGQQVTLRCSSQSGHNTVSWYQQALGQGPQFIFQYYREEENGRGNFPPRFSGLQFPNYSSELNVNALELDDSALYLCASSLGTGPGYTFGSGTRLTVV.

The rearrangement links TRBV21-1 to TRBJ1-1; the listed D gene, TRBD1, was not tested against the DNA. TRBV21-1 has pseudogene status. The CDR3 sequence is 13 residues long. CDR3 bases: TGTGCCAGCAGCCGTACCAGGGTTGATGAAGCTTTCTTT. It codes for CASSRTRVDEAFF.

V usage is TRBV2 and J usage is TRBJ1-4; 9 bases line up with TRBD1. Germline trimming cut 10 bases from V and 4 bases from J; bases unmatched to any gene: 4. The germline gives CDR1 SNHLY, CDR2 FYNNEI. The CDR3 is made up of 13 amino acids. The CDR3 loop is CATGDRVNEKLFF. CDR3 DNA sequence: TGTGCCACCGGGGACAGGGTTAATGAAAAACTGTTTTTT.

The chain couples TRBV28 to TRBJ1-5; 11 bases line up with TRBD1. Germline V gene sequence: CDR1 MDHEN, CDR2 SYDVKM. CDR3 size: 16 residues. Trimming cost V 6 bases and J 10 bases; bases outside gene matches: 14. CDR3 nucleotides: TGTGCCAGCAGAATCCCCGGGGGACAGGGGGGGGATCCCCAGCATTTT. This codes for CASRIPGGQGGDPQHF.